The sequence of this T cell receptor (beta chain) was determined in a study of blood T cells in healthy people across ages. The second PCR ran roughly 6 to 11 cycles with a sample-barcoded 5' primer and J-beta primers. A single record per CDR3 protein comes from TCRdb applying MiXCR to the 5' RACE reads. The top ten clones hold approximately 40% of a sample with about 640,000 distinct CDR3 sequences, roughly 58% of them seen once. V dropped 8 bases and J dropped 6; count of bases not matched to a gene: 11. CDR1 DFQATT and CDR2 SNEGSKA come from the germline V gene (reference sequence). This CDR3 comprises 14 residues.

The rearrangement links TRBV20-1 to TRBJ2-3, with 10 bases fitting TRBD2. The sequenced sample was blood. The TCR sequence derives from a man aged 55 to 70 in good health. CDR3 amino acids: CSSLAGALGDTQYF. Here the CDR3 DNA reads TGCAGTTCTCTAGCGGGGGCCCTGGGCGATACGCAGTATTTT.